This T cell receptor (beta chain) derives from a study of shared clonotypes between healthy human individuals. Libraries were prepared by immunoSEQ multiplex PCR; TCRdb keeps only in-frame clonotypes and omits some of them. Found here are 550,000 to 850,000 clones, roughly 72% of them singletons; the top ten hold about 1.8%. The study drew all its donors from Caucasian adults living in Nashville, Tennessee. The authors divided CD4+ cells into CD45RA+ naive and CD45RA-negative memory subsets. About this clone: Antigen: not known. The identical CDR3 is also encoded by other nucleotide sequences in the sample.

Notes on the study in general: For naive CD4 cells, roughly 5% of clonotypes were shared across a few donors.

The ends were cut back, 4 bases at V and 5 bases at J, with 4 bases in the middle. Germline loops: CDR1 SGHRS, CDR2 YFSETQ. This CDR3 has 11 amino acids. The sample was memory CD4+ T cells sorted from blood. The subset is: CD45RA-negative fraction. This sequence joins TRBV5-1 and TRBJ2-1; D is uncertain. The origin of this receptor is a woman in her twenties or thirties in good health. DNA of the CDR3: TGCGCCAGCAGCCTTCACAATGAGCAGTTCTTC. Translation gives CASSLHNEQFF.